These 25 T cell receptor beta chains share one sample of origin, sequenced in a study of post-analysis software for immune sequencing data. For these TCRs, the target antigens are not known. Built from TCR beta cDNA, the libraries had unique molecular identifiers in them. TCRdb re-analysed the PCR reads in MiXCR, keeping a single row per CDR3 protein. The sample lists 820,000 or so distinct CDR3 sequences, about 53% occurring once. Broader study findings: Controls had lower frequencies than patients of five or six TRBV segments, which included TRBV5-6, TRBV5-1 and TRBV20-1.

The sequencing sample was made of blood. The receptors originated from a girl between 10 and 17 years old with multiple sclerosis.

This clonotype turned up a few times. This chain uses TRBV6-5 with TRBJ2-5, with D tentatively TRBD1 (6 bases). The V gene's germline CDR1 is MNHEY and CDR2 SVGAGI. Trimming pared 2 bases from V and 5 bases from J, leaving 15 bases between. The CDR3 runs 15 residues. CDR3 amino acids: CASSYVHRQGETQYF. The CDR3 DNA follows: TGTGCCAGCAGTTACGTTCATAGGCAGGGGGAGACCCAGTACTTC.

The rearrangement uses TRBV12-3 or TRBV12-4 and TRBJ2-3; 11 bases map to TRBD2. This CDR3 contains 15 residues. V shed 7 bases, J shed 4 bases, and the junction held 7 bases outside the gene matches. CDR3 DNA sequence: TGTGCCAGCAACCAACTAGCGGGAGTTCCAGATACGCAGTATTTT. It yields the protein CASNQLAGVPDTQYF.

This clonotype was counted between two and nine times. The germline gene is not matched at one end of the junction; a read error may be the cause. This chain links TRBV7-9 with TRBJ2-5; 7 nucleotides agree with TRBD1. Near its end, the DNA agrees better with TRBJ2-7, so the J call may be wrong. Germline V CDR1 and CDR2: SEHNR, FQNEAQ (reference sequence). This CDR3 region has 17 residues. The DNA of the CDR3 is TGTGCCGGCAGCTTAGGGGCTGACAGGGTAAGAACTACCGAGCAGTACTTC. Translation gives CAGSLGADRVRTTEQYF.

This clonotype was observed once. The J gene is TRBJ2-3, the V gene TRBV3-1; 8 nucleotides align to TRBD2. CDR1 and CDR2 from the germline V gene are LGHDT and YNNKEL (reference sequence). Losses at the gene ends were 4 bases for V and 5 bases for J; bases not matched to a gene: 11. CDR3 length: 16 residues. The CDR3 protein is CASSRGRAGGGDTQYF. The CDR3 nucleotides are TGTGCCAGCAGCCGCGGTCGGGCGGGAGGAGGAGATACGCAGTATTTT.

This clonotype came up a few times. This rearrangement joins TRBV6-2 or TRBV6-3 to TRBJ2-5; D is unclear. The CDR3 has 14 amino acids. Trimming stripped 6 bases from V and 1 base from J, with 12 bases between. The germline V gene encodes CDR1 MNHEY and CDR2 SVGEGT. The CDR3 sequence: CASSRWGFQETQYF. The CDR3, as DNA: TGTGCCAGCAGCCGCTGGGGTTTCCAAGAGACCCAGTACTTC.

The chain carries TRBV5-1 and TRBJ2-6; possible D gene TRBD1, 6 bases. The CDR3 totals 16 residues. V was clipped by 4 bases and J by 1 base, with 12 bases between them. Germline lookup yields CDR1 SGHRS and CDR2 YFSETQ. The DNA for the CDR3 is TGCGCCAGCAGCCGTGGGGACACTTCTGGGGCCAACGTCCTGACTTTC. Its translation is CASSRGDTSGANVLTF.

This clonotype came up a few times. The chain recombines TRBV6-1 with TRBJ2-1; 8 bases are shared with TRBD1. Germline V gives CDR1 MNHNS, CDR2 SASEGT. The CDR3 is made up of 15 amino acids. J was trimmed by 0 bases and V by 3 bases; bases with no gene match: 1. The CDR3 protein is CASSETGASYNEQFF. The CDR3 bases are TGTGCCAGCAGTGAGACAGGGGCCTCCTACAATGAGCAGTTCTTC.

V and J are TRBV5-1 and TRBJ2-3; D could derive from TRBD1 or TRBD2 (5 bases each). The CDR3 has 13 residues. Germline-derived CDR1 and CDR2 are SGHRS and YFSETQ. V lost 4 bases and J 5 bases, leaving 11 bases between the germline ends. In DNA form, the CDR3 reads TGCGCCAGCAGCCCGCAGAGGGGAGATACGCAGTATTTT. Translation: CASSPQRGDTQYF.

This clonotype is a singleton in its sample. V is TRBV4-1 and J is TRBJ2-1; D is ambiguous. V was clipped by 3 bases and J by 5 bases, with 11 bases between them. CDR1 MGHRA and CDR2 YSYEKL come from the germline V gene. The CDR3 spans 14 residues. The CDR3 loop reads CASSHQRGDNEQFF. DNA for the CDR3: TGCGCCAGCAGCCACCAACGCGGAGACAATGAGCAGTTCTTC.

V and J are TRBV25-1 and TRBJ1-6; D not certain. Trimming removed 3 bases from V and 9 bases from J, with 12 bases in between. The length of the CDR3 is 14 residues. Germline CDR1 and CDR2: MGHDK and SYGVNS. CDR3 loop: CASSDLASGSPLHF. Here the CDR3 DNA reads TGTGCCAGCAGTGATTTAGCGTCTGGTTCACCCCTCCACTTT.

This clonotype has only a few counts. The J gene is TRBJ2-7, the V gene TRBV12-3 or TRBV12-4; 9 bases are a match to TRBD2. This CDR3 spans 16 amino acids. After removal of 5 bases from V and 2 bases from J, the junction contained 10 bases not matched to a gene. CDR3 protein: CASSPGIAGVPYEQYF. The CDR3 nucleotides read TGTGCCAGCAGTCCCGGAATAGCGGGGGTCCCCTACGAGCAGTACTTC.

This clonotype has only a few counts. This chain connects TRBV20-1 to TRBJ1-3; tentative D call: TRBD1 (6 bases). Trimming stripped 6 bases from V and 0 bases from J, with 21 bases between. The CDR3 has 17 residues. The germline gives CDR1 DFQATT, CDR2 SNEGSKA (reference sequence). The CDR3 sequence: CSASPFRQELSGNTIYF. DNA for the CDR3: TGCAGTGCGTCGCCCTTCAGACAGGAACTCTCTGGAAACACCATATATTTT.

The chain carries TRBV4-1 and TRBJ2-7; D is undetermined. This CDR3 is built from 16 residues. Germline V gene data show CDR1 as MGHRA and CDR2 as YSYEKL. V lost 0 bases to trimming and J lost 0 bases, with 12 bases between them. The CDR3 loop reads CASSQDREAYSYEQYF. DNA of the CDR3: TGCGCCAGCAGCCAAGACCGAGAGGCCTACTCCTACGAGCAGTACTTC.

The rearrangement uses TRBV6-5 and TRBJ2-7; D gene unclear. Germline V CDR1 and CDR2: MNHEY, SVGAGI. This CDR3 has 12 residues. Trimming removed 6 bases at V and 3 bases at J, with 9 bases between. The CDR3 sequence: CASRKWVYEQYF. The CDR3 DNA is TGTGCCAGCAGGAAGTGGGTCTACGAGCAGTACTTC.

The gene calls are TRBV28 and TRBJ2-5; TRBD2 matches 7 bases. This CDR3 spans 13 amino acids. Trimming removed 6 bases from V and 2 bases from J; junction bases left unmatched: 3. Per germline, CDR1 MDHEN and CDR2 SYDVKM. The CDR3 loop is CASRAGLQETQYF. The CDR3 DNA follows: TGTGCCAGCAGGGCGGGACTACAAGAGACCCAGTACTTC.

This sequence joins TRBV10-3 and TRBJ2-4; D is uncertain. The J call may not be correct, given that the DNA end is closer to TRBJ2-7. Germline V gene data show CDR1 as ENHRY and CDR2 as SYGVKD. The CDR3 is 13 amino acids. CDR3 region: CAISRGVDYEQYF. CDR3 coding DNA: TGTGCCATCAGCAGAGGCGTTGACTACGAGCAGTACTTC.

This clonotype was recorded once. The chain links TRBV25-1 to TRBJ2-7; TRBD2 matches at 12 bases. With V trimmed by 7 bases and J by 1 base, 11 bases remained unmatched. This CDR3 comprises 17 residues. Germline values: CDR1 MGHDK, CDR2 SYGVNS. The CDR3 region is CASMRGTSGPDSYEQYF. The CDR3 nucleotides are TGTGCCAGCATGAGGGGGACTAGCGGGCCCGATTCCTACGAGCAGTACTTC.

The chain recombines TRBV12-3 or TRBV12-4 with TRBJ2-7; D gene ambiguous. The CDR3 is 12 residues long. V lost 5 bases to trimming and J lost 5 bases, with 10 bases between them. CDR3 nucleotides: TGTGCCAGCAGTCTCCTCACCCACGAGCAGTACTTC. Amino acids: CASSLLTHEQYF.

V and J are TRBV29-1 and TRBJ1-1, with a tentative D call TRBD1 (5 bases). V gave up 6 bases and J gave up 6 bases, with 11 bases separating them. Germline V lookup: CDR1 SQVTM, CDR2 ANQGSEA. The CDR3 is 11 residues long. The CDR3 spells CSVTGFAEAFF. CDR3 sequence (DNA): TGCAGCGTAACAGGCTTCGCTGAAGCTTTCTTT.

This clonotype occurred once. CDR3 sequence reads: CASSYKGLDQPQHF. The CDR3 nucleotides are TGTGCCAGCAGTTACAAGGGGCTGGATCAGCCCCAGCATTTT. The chain joins TRBV6-5 to TRBJ1-5; a possible D gene is TRBD1 (5 bases). The CDR3 runs to 14 residues. The germline CDR1 and CDR2 sequences are MNHEY and SVGAGI. Trimming left V 2 bases short and J 5 bases short, with 10 bases between.

This clonotype is a singleton in its sample. The chain couples TRBV5-1 to TRBJ2-5; D may be TRBD2 (6 bases). The DNA end is a closer match to TRBJ2-7, so the J assignment may be wrong. Germline CDR1 is SGHRS and CDR2 is YFSETQ. The CDR3 consists of 16 residues. CDR3 amino acids: CASSLGAGLPTYEQYF. CDR3 coding DNA: TGCGCCAGCAGCTTGGGTGCGGGGCTACCTACGTACGAGCAGTACTTC.

This rearrangement joins TRBV20-1 to TRBJ1-2, with 9 bases that match TRBD1. CDR1 and CDR2 (germline): DFQATT, SNEGSKA (reference sequence). The V gene end was trimmed by 2 bases and the J gene end by 4 bases; junction bases not matched to a gene: 5. The CDR3 contains 14 residues. CDR3 nucleotides: TGCAGTGCTAGAAGGACAGGGGTAGGCTATGGCTACACCTTC. Translated: CSARRTGVGYGYTF.

The rearrangement uses TRBV7-9 and TRBJ1-1; D is unresolved. This CDR3 contains 15 residues. Germline V gene data show CDR1 as SEHNR and CDR2 as FQNEAQ (reference sequence). V gave up 7 bases and J gave up 1 base, with 16 bases separating them. CDR3 protein: CASTPGSSPNTEAFF. CDR3 nucleotides: TGTGCCAGCACTCCGGGTAGCTCCCCGAACACTGAAGCTTTCTTT.

The gene calls are TRBV27 and TRBJ2-3; the D call may be TRBD1 or TRBD2 (5 bases each). The CDR3 consists of 15 residues. Germline values: CDR1 MNHEY, CDR2 SMNVEV (reference sequence). Trimming took 7 bases from V and 4 from J, leaving 18 bases between them. The CDR3, as DNA: TGTGCCAGCAACCGGGGCATAAGCTTTGCAGATACGCAGTATTTT. This codes for CASNRGISFADTQYF.

This clonotype showed up just a few times. The genes are TRBV29-1 and TRBJ1-2; unclear D gene. Germline V gene lookup returns CDR1 SQVTM and CDR2 ANQGSEA. This CDR3 has 11 residues. Deletions cut 7 bases from V and 7 bases from J, with 13 bases between. CDR3 region: CSASHVGGYTF. The CDR3 DNA follows: TGCAGCGCCTCCCATGTCGGTGGCTACACCTTC. The full variable domain, with the rest looked up from reference TRBV29-1 and TRBJ1-2, is SAVISQKPSRDICQRGTSLTIQCQVDSQVTMMFWYRQQPGQSLTLIATANQGSEATYESGFVIDKFPISRPNLTFSTLTVSNMSPEDSSIYLCSASHVGGYTFGSGTRLTVV.